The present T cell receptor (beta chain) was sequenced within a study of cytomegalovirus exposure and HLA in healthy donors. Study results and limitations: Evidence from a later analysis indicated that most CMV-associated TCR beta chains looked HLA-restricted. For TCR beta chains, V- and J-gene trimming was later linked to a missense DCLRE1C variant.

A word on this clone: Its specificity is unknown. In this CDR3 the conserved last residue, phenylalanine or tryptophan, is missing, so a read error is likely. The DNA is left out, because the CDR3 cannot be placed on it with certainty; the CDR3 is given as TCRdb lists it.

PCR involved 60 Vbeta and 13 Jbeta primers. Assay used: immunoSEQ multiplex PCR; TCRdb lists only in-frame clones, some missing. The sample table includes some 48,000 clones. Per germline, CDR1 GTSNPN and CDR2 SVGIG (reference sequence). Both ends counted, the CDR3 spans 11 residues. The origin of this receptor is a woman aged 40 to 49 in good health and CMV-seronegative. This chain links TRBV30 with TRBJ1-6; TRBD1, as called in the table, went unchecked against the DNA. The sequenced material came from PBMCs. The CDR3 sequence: CAWRPGQGSVV.